Following are 15 T cell receptor beta chains from one sample sequenced in a study of cytomegalovirus exposure and HLA in healthy donors. PCR primers comprised 60 Vbeta and 13 Jbeta primers. Produced via immunoSEQ multiplex PCR; TCRdb's table is partial and in-frame only. The repertoire has some 150,000 clones, around 75% of them found once; the top ten carry under 3.5%. The sequenced sample was PBMCs. These receptors were collected from a woman between 25 and 40 years old in good health and CMV-seronegative.

The V call is TRBV2, the J call TRBJ2-7, with D perhaps TRBD1 (5 bases). V dropped 4 bases and J dropped 5 bases, with 12 bases sitting between them. In germline, CDR1 is SNHLY, CDR2 FYNNEI. The length of the CDR3 is 13 residues. As DNA, the CDR3 is TGTGCCAGCAGTGGTCAGGGAACGGACGAGCAGTACTTC. This encodes CASSGQGTDEQYF.

The chain is built from TRBV5-5 and TRBJ2-2, with D perhaps TRBD2 (7 bases). The CDR3 covers 19 residues. CDR1 and CDR2 (germline): SGHKS, YYEKEE (reference sequence). V was cut by 0 bases and J by 0 bases, with 18 bases left in between. The CDR3 coding sequence is TGTGCCAGCAGCTTGGCCCCGGGGGGCAGGTGGTCGAACACCGGGGAGCTGTTTTTT. Amino acids: CASSLAPGGRWSNTGELFF.

The chain couples TRBV19 to TRBJ2-3; D uncertain. V dropped 3 bases and J dropped 4 bases, with 11 bases sitting between them. The CDR3 covers 14 residues. Looked up from germline, CDR1 is LNHDA and CDR2 is SQIVND (reference sequence). The CDR3 DNA is TGTGCCAGTAGTATGAGATCAAGATCAGATACGCAGTATTTT. Its protein product is CASSMRSRSDTQYF.

CDR3 nucleotides: TGTGCCAGCAGCTCTAGGGGCAGGATCTACTATGGCTACACCTTC. The encoded protein is CASSSRGRIYYGYTF. The V call is TRBV2, the J call TRBJ1-2, with D possibly matching TRBD1 (5 bases). Between the trimmed V and J ends, which lost 6 bases and 3 bases, there was a span of 17 bases. This CDR3 is 15 amino acids long. Germline values: CDR1 SNHLY, CDR2 FYNNEI.

This chain connects TRBV5-4 to TRBJ2-5; 10 nucleotides align to TRBD2. Per germline, CDR1 SGHNT and CDR2 YYREEE (reference sequence). The CDR3 contains 17 residues. The V and J ends lost 4 bases and 5 bases, in that order; junction bases with no gene match: 14. The CDR3 nucleotides are TGTGCCAGCAGCCGTAAACTAGCGGGGCGCCGTGGGGAGACCCAGTACTTC. Its translation is CASSRKLAGRRGETQYF.

J is TRBJ2-3 and V is TRBV7-3, with 10 bases that match TRBD2. The CDR3 consists of 15 residues. Trimming at V came to 7 bases and at J to 4 bases, leaving 8 bases not matched to a gene. The germline V gene encodes CDR1 SGHTA and CDR2 FQGTGA. This CDR3 is CASTQLAGRPDTQYF. DNA for the CDR3: TGTGCCAGCACCCAACTAGCGGGGCGTCCAGATACGCAGTATTTT.

This chain joins TRBV19 and TRBJ2-7; a weak D match, TRBD1 (5 bases). The CDR3 extends over 14 amino acids. The V gene lost 8 bases and the J gene lost 3 bases, with 17 bases spanning the gap. The V gene's germline CDR1 is LNHDA and CDR2 SQIVND (reference sequence). CDR3 protein: CASAKGFSIYEQYF. CDR3 bases: TGTGCCAGTGCCAAGGGGTTTTCGATCTACGAGCAGTACTTC.

This rearrangement joins TRBV18 to TRBJ2-2; perhaps TRBD2 as D (6 bases). V lost 3 bases, J lost 4 bases, and 15 bases lay in between. Germline V CDR1 and CDR2: KGHSH, LQKENI. This CDR3 is built from 16 residues. The CDR3 reads CASSPRQGGITGELFF. The CDR3 coding sequence is TGTGCCAGCTCACCCCGCCAGGGAGGCATCACCGGGGAGCTGTTTTTT.

CDR3 residues: CATSSGTAGATTRNEQFF. DNA of the CDR3: TGTGCCACCAGCAGCGGTACGGCGGGGGCAACGACCCGCAATGAGCAGTTCTTC. The chain employs TRBV15 and TRBJ2-1, with D maybe TRBD2 (7 bases). Trimming cost V 3 bases and J 6 bases, with 24 bases left between them. CDR1 and CDR2 (germline): LNHNV, YYDKDF (reference sequence). This CDR3 has 18 amino acids.

This clone was counted a single time. The chain couples TRBV4-1 to TRBJ1-2; 7 bases line up with TRBD1. The V gene end was trimmed by 4 bases and the J gene end by 8 bases; junction bases not matched to a gene: 10. CDR1 and CDR2 (germline): MGHRA, YSYEKL. The CDR3 has 14 residues. The CDR3 DNA follows: TGCGCCAGCAGCCGGCAACAGGGGCCAGGAGGCTACACCTTC. It yields the protein CASSRQQGPGGYTF.

V gene TRBV28 combines with J gene TRBJ2-1; D is ambiguous. The length of the CDR3 is 15 residues. V was trimmed by 5 bases and J by 8 bases, leaving 19 bases between them. Germline loops: CDR1 MDHEN, CDR2 SYDVKM. This CDR3 reads CASSPRPLRRDEQFF. The CDR3, as DNA: TGTGCCAGCAGTCCGAGACCCTTAAGGAGAGATGAGCAGTTCTTC.

J is TRBJ2-7 and V is TRBV5-1; no definite D call. The CDR3 is made up of 11 amino acids. The germline V gene has CDR1 SGHRS and CDR2 YFSETQ. V was clipped by 4 bases and J by 2 bases, with 4 bases between them. CDR3 DNA sequence: TGCGCCAGCAGCGGAGCCTACGAGCAGTACTTC. Amino acid sequence: CASSGAYEQYF.

The chain employs TRBV7-3 and TRBJ1-3, with unresolved D. The CDR3 spans 15 residues. Trimming removed 0 bases from V and 2 bases from J, with 8 bases in between. Germline CDR1 SGHTA, CDR2 FQGTGA. The CDR3 sequence: CASSLTAGTGNTIYF. The DNA of the CDR3 is TGTGCCAGCAGCTTAACCGCGGGGACTGGAAACACCATATATTTT. The entire variable domain, with the rest obtained from reference TRBV7-3 and TRBJ1-3, is as follows: GAGVSQTPSNKVTEKGKYVELRCDPISGHTALYWYRQSLGQGPEFLIYFQGTGAADDSGLPNDRFFAVRPEGSVSTLKIQRTERGDSAVYLCASSLTAGTGNTIYFGEGSWLTVV.

CDR3 sequence: CASSRQPRSNYGYTF. DNA for the CDR3: TGTGCCAGCAGTCGACAGCCACGATCGAACTATGGCTACACCTTC. The rearrangement links TRBV6-6 to TRBJ1-2; maybe TRBD1 (5 bases). The CDR3 loop spans 15 amino acids. Germline V gene sequence: CDR1 MNHNY, CDR2 SVGAGI (reference sequence). Trimming shortened V by 5 bases and J by 2 bases, and 15 bases separated the two germline ends.

This clone has only one observation. V and J are TRBV5-1 and TRBJ2-3, with D tentatively TRBD2 (6 bases). Trimming stripped 0 bases from V and 7 bases from J, with 15 bases between. The CDR3 has 15 amino acids. CDR1 SGHRS and CDR2 YFSETQ come from the germline V gene. CDR3 nucleotides: TGCGCCAGCAGCTTGGAGGGAGGACTGGGATATACGCAGTATTTT. Its translation: CASSLEGGLGYTQYF.